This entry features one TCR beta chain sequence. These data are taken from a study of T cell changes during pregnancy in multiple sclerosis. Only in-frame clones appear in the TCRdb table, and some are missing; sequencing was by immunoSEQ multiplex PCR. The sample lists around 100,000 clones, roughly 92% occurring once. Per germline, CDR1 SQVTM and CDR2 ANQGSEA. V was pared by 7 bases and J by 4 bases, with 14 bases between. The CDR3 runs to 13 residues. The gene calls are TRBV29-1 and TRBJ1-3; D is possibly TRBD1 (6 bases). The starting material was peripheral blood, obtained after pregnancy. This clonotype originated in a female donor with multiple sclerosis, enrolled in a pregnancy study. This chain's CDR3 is CSARGAAGNTIYF. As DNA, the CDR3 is TGCAGCGCCCGGGGGGCAGCCGGAAACACCATATATTTT.